The sequence of this T cell receptor beta chain was determined in a study of T cell repertoires in cytomegalovirus infection. Across the whole study: Public TCR beta signatures marked donors with CMV infection and the matching HLA.

A single record per CDR3 protein comes from TCRdb applying MiXCR to the reads. The sample contains more than 400,000 distinct CDR3 sequences, around a quarter of which appear only once. The sample consisted of PBMCs. The source of this sequence is a human donor in good health (CMV status not recorded). Some clones in this sample may be carry-over from other donors' samples.

CDR3 nucleotides: TGCAGTGCTAGAGATTGGTTCGGCGGGATCCGCACAGATACGCAGTATTTT. This gives the protein CSARDWFGGIRTDTQYF. J is TRBJ2-3 and V is TRBV20-1; perhaps TRBD2 as D (6 bases). Trimming left V 0 bases short and J 1 base short, with 17 bases between. The CDR3 is 17 amino acids. CDR1 DFQATT and CDR2 SNEGSKA come from the germline V gene (reference sequence).